This TCR beta chain was observed in a study of blood T cell repertoires in COVID-19. Across the whole study: Collection of acute and convalescent COVID-19 samples took place in the United States, Italy and Spain. Sources were T cells, B-cell-depleted T cells, or PBMCs; the material itself was cDNA or gDNA.

Categorization into cohorts depended on clinical history that participants reported. Original analysis: Scientists estimated how many nucleated cells there were by amplifying reference gene primers. Produced via immunoSEQ multiplex PCR; TCRdb's table is partial and in-frame only. V and J calls plus clone size are reproduced from that table; the DNA served to infer D and trimming. Of roughly 160,000 clones listed, 80% were seen once; the top ten hold 3.4%. This CDR3 has 16 residues. The J segment lost 2 bases and the V segment lost 2 bases, leaving 3 bases of the junction unmatched. Germline V CDR1 and CDR2: SGHAT, FQNNGV.

This TCR derives from a woman aged 60-70 years who had recovered from COVID-19. The chain is built from TRBV11-2 and TRBJ2-2; 9 bases are a match to TRBD2. Input material: PBMCs or T cells enriched from blood (not recorded which). CDR3 DNA sequence: TGTGCCAGCAGCTTACTAGCGGGGAGAAACACCGGGGAGCTGTTTTTT. The encoded protein is CASSLLAGRNTGELFF.